This entry features one T cell receptor beta chain sequence. Its matching antigen is unknown. The data stem from a study of cytomegalovirus exposure and HLA in healthy donors. Germline assignment: CDR1 MNHNY and CDR2 SVGAGI (reference sequence). This CDR3 contains 12 residues. Trimming left V 6 bases short and J 1 base short, with 6 bases between. General study results and limits: Reports credit the classifier with highly specific, highly sensitive diagnosis of cytomegalovirus status.

The method was immunoSEQ multiplex PCR; TCRdb's version includes in-frame clones alone and lacks a portion of them. Among 100,000 to 150,000 clones listed, about 88% were seen once. V and J are TRBV6-6 and TRBJ1-2; maybe TRBD1 (6 bases). The sample taken for sequencing was PBMCs. This TCR was recovered from a woman aged 18-35 years in good health and CMV-seronegative. CDR3 amino acids: CASRQGNYGYTF. For the CDR3, the DNA is TGTGCCAGCAGACAGGGTAACTATGGCTACACCTTC.